This T cell receptor beta chain was documented in a study of identical twins. Points from the study as a whole: Twins' excess sharing was less marked for out-of-frame beta sequences. Beta clonotypes that were abundant in cord blood contained fewer insertions, a pattern absent from memory repertoires.

Deletions cut 0 bases from V and 2 bases from J, with 10 bases between. In germline, CDR1 is SGHRS, CDR2 YFSETQ. CDR3 size: 15 residues. This clonotype was seen repeatedly, ten times or more. As yet, its antigen is unknown. MiXCR was run by TCRdb on the 5' RACE reads, yielding one entry per CDR3 protein. The sample yields about 920,000 distinct CDR3 sequences, 9% to 15% seen once. These data also featured in a second study, about yellow fever vaccine responses in identical twins.

The chain links TRBV5-1 to TRBJ2-3; D is perhaps TRBD2 (5 bases). This receptor was taken from a woman aged 18-29 years in good health. The source material was PBMCs. The CDR3 coding sequence is TGCGCCAGCAGCTTGGAGGACTTCCCCACAGATACGCAGTATTTT. Its translation: CASSLEDFPTDTQYF.